The clone carrying this T cell receptor (beta chain) showed up many times. Its antigen is currently unknown. These data come from a study of identical twins. Study findings and constraints: Conclusions leaned on cross-sectional statistical analysis and did not track the same donors over time.

One entry per CDR3 protein results from TCRdb running MiXCR on the 5' RACE reads. The repertoire consists of hundreds of thousands of distinct CDR3 sequences, with 21% occurring once and the leading ten covering more than 4%. V was shortened by 5 bases and J by 2 bases, with 9 bases between the two germline ends. The length of the CDR3 is 14 residues. The same sample was also studied in work on T cells expressing NK-cell markers. This second study notes: Of eight sequenced donors, seven were HCMV-seropositive and one HCMV-seronegative. These clonotypes additionally ranked first within the CD3+CD56-NKG2C+ fraction of four donors.

The source of this sequence is a woman younger than 35 in good health. What was sequenced was PBMCs. J is TRBJ2-2 and V is TRBV12-3 or TRBV12-4; TRBD2 might be the D (5 bases). The CDR3 is CASSRGSNTGELFF. DNA for the CDR3: TGTGCCAGCAGTCGAGGGTCCAACACCGGGGAGCTGTTTTTT.